Listed here is a single T cell receptor (beta chain). Its antigen is not known. The data originate from a study of Graves' ophthalmopathy and Graves' hyperthyroidism. Notes on the study in general: Blood repertoires reportedly contained most expanded thyroid clonotypes above 0.001 frequency. Separation of ophthalmopathy from stable hyperthyroidism was achieved by a 13-signature model, at roughly 88% sensitivity and approximately 84% specificity.

PBMCs were isolated from an approximately 10 ml sample of fresh peripheral blood. This CDR3 has 13 amino acids. Trimming removed 4 bases at V and 2 bases at J, with 9 bases between. CDR1 ENHRY and CDR2 SYGVKD come from the germline V gene. RNA transcripts were the template, and TCR beta CDR3 regions were amplified from them. RT-PCR with HTBI primers came first, then second-round multiplex PCR. A single record per CDR3 protein comes from TCRdb applying MiXCR to the multiplex PCR reads. The table includes 500,000 to 800,000 distinct CDR3 sequences, under 50% detected once. V usage is TRBV10-3 and J usage is TRBJ2-7; TRBD1 is a possible D gene (6 bases). The TCR comes from an adult man with Graves' ophthalmopathy. The source material was peripheral blood. The DNA for the CDR3 is TGTGCCATCAGTGGACAGGAAGCCTACGAGCAGTACTTC. Its protein product is CAISGQEAYEQYF.